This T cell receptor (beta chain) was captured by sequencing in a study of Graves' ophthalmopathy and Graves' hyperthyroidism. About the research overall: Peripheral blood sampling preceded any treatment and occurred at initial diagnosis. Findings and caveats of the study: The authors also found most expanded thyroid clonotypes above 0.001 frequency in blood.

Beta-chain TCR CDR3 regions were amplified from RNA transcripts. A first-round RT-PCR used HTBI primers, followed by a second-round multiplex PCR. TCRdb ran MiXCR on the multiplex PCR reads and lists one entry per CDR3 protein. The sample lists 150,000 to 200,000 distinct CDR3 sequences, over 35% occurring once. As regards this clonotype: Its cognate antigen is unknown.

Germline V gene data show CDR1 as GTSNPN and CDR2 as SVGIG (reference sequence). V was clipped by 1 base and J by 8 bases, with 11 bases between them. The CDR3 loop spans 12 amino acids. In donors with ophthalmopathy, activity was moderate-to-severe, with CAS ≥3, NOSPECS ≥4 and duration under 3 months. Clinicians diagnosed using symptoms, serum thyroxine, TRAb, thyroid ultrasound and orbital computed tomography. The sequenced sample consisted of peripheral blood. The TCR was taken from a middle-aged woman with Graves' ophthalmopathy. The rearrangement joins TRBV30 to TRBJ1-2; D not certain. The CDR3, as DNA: TGTGCCTGGAGTGCAACGTTAGGGGGCTACACCTTC. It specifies CAWSATLGGYTF.